The present T cell receptor beta chain was sequenced within a study of control samples from healthy donors and cancer patients. Method: immunoSEQ multiplex PCR; TCRdb's copy keeps in-frame clones and lacks some. The table shows approximately 100,000 clones, with more than 85% occurring only once. Germline lookup yields CDR1 KGHSH and CDR2 LQKENI. The CDR3 length is 14 residues. V was clipped by 3 bases and J by 0 bases; unmatched bases: 1. The chain is built from TRBV18 and TRBJ2-7; 8 nucleotides agree with TRBD1. The sequenced material came from blood. The source of this sequence is a woman in her forties or fifties in good health. CDR3 bases: TGTGCCAGCTCACCGGACAGGGCCTCCTACGAGCAGTACTTC. It is translated as CASSPDRASYEQYF.